The sequence of this TCR beta chain was determined in a study of beta chain features in type 1 diabetes. Study-wide background: Examination spanned around 110 million sorted cells from all samples. Notes on the study in general: The VDJ junctions of type 1 diabetes patients carried fewer insertions and more deletions.

This CDR3 is 13 amino acids long. Trimming left V 0 bases short and J 7 bases short, with 12 bases between. CDR1 and CDR2 (germline): GTSNPN, SVGIG (reference sequence). Stem cell-like memory, regulatory, central memory and naive CD4+ cells were sorted via CD45RO/CCR7/CD25/CD127/CD95/CD27. Each population that was sorted was more than 98% pure. Expressed TCRB transcripts were sequenced, since all the RNA that had been isolated was reverse transcribed. Assay used: immunoSEQ multiplex PCR; TCRdb lists only in-frame clones, some missing. The sample carries under 450,000 clones, approximately 15% recorded once. As concerns this clone: Antigen unknown.

The V and J genes are TRBV30 and TRBJ1-2; D is ambiguous. This sequence originates from a man between 25 and 39 years old in good health. The sample consisted of naive CD4+ T cells from blood. As DNA, the CDR3 is TGTGCCTGGAGTGTACGATCCGTTGGTGGCTACACCTTC. This encodes CAWSVRSVGGYTF.